This is a list of T cell receptor beta chains from one sample in a study of blood T cell repertoires in COVID-19. Profiling relied on immunoSEQ multiplex PCR, and the TCRdb table lists in-frame clones only, not all of them. The repertoire has roughly 330,000 clones, around 88% of them found once; the top ten carry 0.95% to 1.5%. Material: peripheral blood. The receptor set was obtained from a woman aged 45-65 years with acute or convalescent COVID-19. The CDR3 runs from the conserved cysteine through the conserved F or W. The D gene is left open where the match is weak.

V gene,D gene,CDR3 length,J gene,CDR3 protein
TRBV5-1,.,16,TRBJ2-2,CASSLVVAGVAGELFF
TRBV27,.,13,TRBJ1-1,CASSYGAGAEAFF
TRBV6-5,.,13,TRBJ1-5,CATRGNSNQPQHF
TRBV7-6,.,14,TRBJ2-2,CASSSTGGSGELFF
TRBV4-3,TRBD1,15,TRBJ1-3,CASSRDRDPGNTIYF
TRBV30,.,12,TRBJ1-1,CAWSWGPGTAFF
TRBV2,.,14,TRBJ1-1,CASSEKEAITEAFF
TRBV5-1,TRBD1,13,TRBJ1-2,CASSPDRGPGYTF
TRBV30,TRBD1,14,TRBJ1-1,CAWGQGVGNTEAFF
TRBV18,.,14,TRBJ1-2,CASSPTAERYGYTF
TRBV11-2,TRBD1,12,TRBJ1-2,CASSFHQDRRTF
TRBV11-1,.,14,TRBJ1-4,CASSTGERGEKLFF
TRBV27,TRBD1,15,TRBJ1-5,CASSTRTGAGQPQHF
TRBV30,TRBD2,15,TRBJ2-5,CAWGSGTSGKETQYF
TRBV19,.,15,TRBJ2-5,CASSIRGSVEETQYF
TRBV3-1/TRBV3-2,.,14,TRBJ2-2,CASSQLGGGGELFF
TRBV27,.,14,TRBJ1-2,CASSLGARHYGYTF
TRBV7-2,TRBD1,14,TRBJ1-1,CASRKDRGSLEAFF
TRBV4-1,.,15,TRBJ1-1,CASSLSDSLNTEAFF
TRBV7-2,.,13,TRBJ2-1,CASSLVRSHEQFF
TRBV18,.,15,TRBJ2-5,CASSPPGGAQETQYF
TRBV5-6,TRBD1,19,TRBJ1-1,CASSSPLPFGQGKNTEAFF
TRBV2,.,15,TRBJ1-2,CASSERGYDGYGYTF
TRBV30,.,11,TRBJ1-1,CAWGGYTEAFF
TRBV25-1,.,12,TRBJ1-1,CASSESGGKAFF
TRBV19,.,17,TRBJ1-5,CASSIMGGQALNQPQHF
TRBV5-6,.,14,TRBJ1-1,CASSGATANTEAFF
TRBV19,.,16,TRBJ1-3,CASSPTRAGSGNTIYF
TRBV30,TRBD2,14,TRBJ2-5,CAWNQRGVKETQYF
TRBV7-2,TRBD1,15,TRBJ1-4,CASSSQTGINEKLFF
TRBV24-1,.,14,TRBJ1-5,CATSEAGDHQPQHF
TRBV15,.,16,TRBJ1-4,CATSRVGTGIAEKLFF
TRBV4-2,.,18,TRBJ1-3,CASSEKLDLGGYGNTIYF
TRBV3-1/TRBV3-2,TRBD1,19,TRBJ1-2,CASSQNGLRGDSESYGYTF
TRBV11-2,.,15,TRBJ1-4,CASSLAHLTTEKLFF
TRBV9,.,14,TRBJ1-1,CASSVGQTNTEAFF
TRBV30,.,11,TRBJ2-5,CAWRGRETQYF
TRBV11-2,.,17,TRBJ1-2,CASSFVGRGKGGYGYTF
TRBV5-1,TRBD1,16,TRBJ1-5,CASSLHEQGAGQPQHF
TRBV10-3,.,15,TRBJ1-2,CAIRSGASSAYGYTF
TRBV12-3/TRBV12-4,.,13,TRBJ1-2,CASSFNGDYGYTF
TRBV18,TRBD1,15,TRBJ1-4,CASSLRQGAGEKLFF
TRBV2,TRBD2,15,TRBJ2-2,CASRPGLVATGELFF
TRBV6-1,.,14,TRBJ2-4,CASSDPLIQNIQYF
TRBV5-1,TRBD2,17,TRBJ2-3,CASSPGLAGGVTDTQYF
TRBV19,.,14,TRBJ1-1,CASRPGRVNTEAFF
TRBV6-2/TRBV6-3,.,15,TRBJ2-5,CASSYSAQDIETQYF
TRBV7-2,TRBD2,17,TRBJ2-7,CASSPLAGERLSYEQYF
TRBV30,.,11,TRBJ1-2,CAWTNREGPTF
TRBV5-1,.,14,TRBJ2-1,CASRTQGQYNEQFF
TRBV23-1,.,13,TRBJ2-7,CASSLGLNYEQYF
TRBV5-1,TRBD2,14,TRBJ2-3,CASKTGGSQDTQYF
TRBV2,.,12,TRBJ2-2,CASSGDPEELFF
TRBV2,.,14,TRBJ1-6,CASSERLNNSPLHF
TRBV9,.,12,TRBJ1-1,CASSVGGTEAFF
TRBV29-1,TRBD1,12,TRBJ1-2,CSVETGSYGYTF